Listed here is a single T cell receptor (beta chain). The data were taken from a study of cytomegalovirus exposure and HLA in healthy donors. The PCR employed 60 Vbeta primers together with 13 Jbeta primers. TCRdb's copy holds only in-frame clones and misses some; the assay was immunoSEQ multiplex PCR. Altogether around 100,000 clones are present, about four fifths being singletons, with the ten largest covering under 5.5%. The source of this sequence is a man aged 40-50 years in good health and CMV-seropositive. The sequencing sample was made of PBMCs.

In DNA form, the CDR3 reads TGTGCCAGCACGACCACAGAGTTCTATGGCTACACCTTC. As protein: CASTTTEFYGYTF. The V call is TRBV2, the J call TRBJ1-2; no clear D. The CDR3 is 13 amino acids. The V gene's germline CDR1 is SNHLY and CDR2 FYNNEI. Trimming cost V 7 bases and J 4 bases, with 13 bases left between them.